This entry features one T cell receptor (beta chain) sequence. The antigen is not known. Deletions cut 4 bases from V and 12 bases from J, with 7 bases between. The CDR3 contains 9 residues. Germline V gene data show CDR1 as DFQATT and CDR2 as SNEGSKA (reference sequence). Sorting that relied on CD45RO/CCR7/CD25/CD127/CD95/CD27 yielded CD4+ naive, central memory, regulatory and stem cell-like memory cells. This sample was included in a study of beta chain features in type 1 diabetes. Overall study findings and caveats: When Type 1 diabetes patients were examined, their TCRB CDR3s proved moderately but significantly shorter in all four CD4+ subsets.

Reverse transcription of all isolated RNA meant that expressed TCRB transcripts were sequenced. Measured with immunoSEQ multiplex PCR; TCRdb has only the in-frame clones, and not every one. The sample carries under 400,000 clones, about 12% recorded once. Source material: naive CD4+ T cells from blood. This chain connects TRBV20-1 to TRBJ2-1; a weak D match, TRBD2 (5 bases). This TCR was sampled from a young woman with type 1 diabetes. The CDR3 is CSANRGQFF. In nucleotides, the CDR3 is TGCAGTGCTAACCGGGGGCAGTTCTTC.